This TCR beta chain appears in the sequencing data of a study of PD-1 blockade in mismatch repair-deficient tumors. Regarding the study as a whole: Rapid post-treatment expansion, then contraction, generally preceding radiologic response, marked tumor-resident clones.

All patients were mismatch repair deficient, assessed by either PCR or immunohistochemistry. The TCR-sequenced patients were a few responders to pembrolizumab. This CDR3 comprises 10 residues. CDR1 and CDR2 (germline): MNHNS, SASEGT. With regard to this clone: Its matching antigen is unknown. One end of the junction is discordant with germline, which a read error may explain.

TCRdb's table, derived via immunoSEQ multiplex PCR, lists solely in-frame clones and lacks some. The sample gives 120,000 or so clones, approximately 86% of which show up once; approximately 15% is in the top ten. The specimen comprised peripheral blood, sampled 44 weeks after starting pembrolizumab. V usage is TRBV6-1 and J usage is TRBJ2-5; 8 positions match TRBD1. The sequence derives from an adult with mismatch repair-deficient cancer. The CDR3 coding sequence is TGTGCCTCGACCGGGACAGGTCAAAACTTC. Translation: CASTGTGQNF.